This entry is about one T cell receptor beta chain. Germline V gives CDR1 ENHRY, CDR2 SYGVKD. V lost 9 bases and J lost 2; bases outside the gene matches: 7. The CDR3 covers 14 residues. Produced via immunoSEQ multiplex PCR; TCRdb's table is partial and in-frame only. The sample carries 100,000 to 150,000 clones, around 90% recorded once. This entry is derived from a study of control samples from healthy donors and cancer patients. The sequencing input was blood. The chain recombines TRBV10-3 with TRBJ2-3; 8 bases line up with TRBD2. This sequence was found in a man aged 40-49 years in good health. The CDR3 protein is CAITASGFTDTQYF. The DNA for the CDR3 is TGTGCCATTACGGCTAGCGGGTTCACAGATACGCAGTATTTT.